Listed here are 9 T cell receptor beta chains from one sample, sequenced in a study of cytomegalovirus exposure and HLA in healthy donors (TCRdb year 2017). Library construction relied on the immunoSEQ multiplex PCR assay. For the multiplex PCR, a mixture combining 60 forward primers for TCR Vbeta segments and 13 reverse primers for TCR Jbeta segments was used. TCRdb took this table from immuneACCESS and kept in-frame rearrangements with V and J called. Such tables lack part of the clones; where checked against another copy, unresolved V genes explain under half of the gap, and the rest is unexplained. This sample comprises about 160,000 clones, 75% of them detected only once. Of the sample, around 4.9% is held by the ten largest clones. The specimen sequenced was PBMCs. Every receptor here comes from a male donor in good health and CMV-seronegative.

V gene TRBV7-3 combines with J gene TRBJ2-3; D is possibly TRBD2 (7 bases). The CDR3 totals 15 residues. V lost 5 bases and J lost 2, with 14 bases in between. CDR1 SGHTA and CDR2 FQGTGA come from the germline V gene. CDR3 DNA: TGTGCCAGCAGCGGCCGGGGGGCCCCCACAGATACGCAGTATTTT. Its protein is CASSGRGAPTDTQYF. The complete variable domain, with remaining parts taken from reference TRBV7-3 and TRBJ2-3, reads GAGVSQTPSNKVTEKGKYVELRCDPISGHTALYWYRQSLGQGPEFLIYFQGTGAADDSGLPNDRFFAVRPEGSVSTLKIQRTERGDSAVYLCASSGRGAPTDTQYFGPGTRLTVL.

This clone has more than one count but fewer than ten. The chain employs TRBV6-4 and TRBJ2-2, with D possibly being TRBD1 (5 bases). In germline, CDR1 is MRHNA, CDR2 SNTAGT. The CDR3 is 14 residues long. Trimming removed 3 bases from V and 2 bases from J, with 7 bases in between. CDR3 bases: TGTGCCAGCAGTGAGGGGCTCAACACCGGGGAGCTGTTTTTT. Encoded protein: CASSEGLNTGELFF.

The J gene is TRBJ1-4, the V gene TRBV27; 11 positions match TRBD1. Per germline, CDR1 MNHEY and CDR2 SMNVEV (reference sequence). Trimming at V came to 8 bases and at J to 11 bases, leaving 10 bases not matched to a gene. The CDR3 is 14 amino acids. The CDR3 here is CASGTGTGGLKLFF. Here the CDR3 DNA reads TGTGCCAGCGGGACCGGGACAGGGGGTTTGAAACTGTTTTTT.

The J gene is TRBJ2-1, the V gene TRBV18; 8 bases agree with TRBD1. This CDR3 is built from 15 residues. V lost 3 bases, J lost 4 bases, and 5 bases stayed unmatched. Per the germline V gene, CDR1 is KGHSH and CDR2 is LQKENI. CDR3 protein: CASSPDRGPYNEQFF. CDR3 coding DNA: TGTGCCAGCTCACCTGACAGGGGCCCATACAATGAGCAGTTCTTC.

The V gene is TRBV6-5, the J gene TRBJ2-7, with 7 bases fitting TRBD1. Trimming took 6 bases from V and 1 from J; bases not matched to a gene: 9. Germline-derived CDR1 and CDR2 are MNHEY and SVGAGI. The CDR3 spans 15 residues. Here the CDR3 reads CASSRDRERSYEQYF. CDR3 nucleotide sequence: TGTGCCAGCAGCCGTGACAGGGAAAGATCCTACGAGCAGTACTTC.

This clone appeared a few times. This rearrangement joins TRBV27 to TRBJ2-5; possibly TRBD1 for D (6 bases). TRBJ2-7 explains the end of the DNA better; the J call may be wrong. The germline V gene encodes CDR1 MNHEY and CDR2 SMNVEV (reference sequence). This CDR3 has 16 amino acids. The CDR3 DNA sequence: TGTGCCAGCAGTTTATGGGATCCGGGACAAAACTACGAGCAGTACTTC. Translated: CASSLWDPGQNYEQYF.

V and J are TRBV7-2 and TRBJ2-5; TRBD1 aligns across 7 bases. After removal of 7 bases from V and 5 bases from J, the junction contained 10 bases not matched to a gene. The CDR3 runs 14 residues. CDR1 and CDR2 from the germline V gene are SGHTA and FQGNSA. The DNA of the CDR3 is TGTGCCAGCATCAAAGACAGGGCTTGGGAGACCCAGTACTTC. Its protein is CASIKDRAWETQYF.

The V gene is TRBV7-8, the J gene TRBJ2-1, with a tentative D call TRBD1 (5 bases). This CDR3 region has 15 residues. Trimming left V 4 bases short and J 6 bases short, with 16 bases between. CDR1 is SGHVS and CDR2 is FQNEAQ in the germline V gene. DNA for the CDR3: TGTGCCAGCAGCTCCCAAGGGGTTTCCACCAATGAGCAGTTCTTC. Its translation: CASSSQGVSTNEQFF. Drawing the rest from reference TRBV7-8 and TRBJ2-1, the complete variable domain is GAGVSQSPRYKVAKRGQDVALRCDPISGHVSLFWYQQALGQGPEFLTYFQNEAQLDKSGLPSDRFFAERPEGSVSTLKIQRTQQEDSAVYLCASSSQGVSTNEQFFGPGTRLTVL.

The genes are TRBV5-1 and TRBJ2-2; 7 bases align to TRBD2. The V gene's germline CDR1 is SGHRS and CDR2 YFSETQ. The CDR3 loop spans 15 amino acids. V shed 6 bases, J shed 2 bases, and the junction held 7 bases outside the gene matches. CDR3 in amino acids: CASTGRGVNTGELFF. CDR3 bases: TGCGCCAGCACCGGCCGGGGGGTCAACACCGGGGAGCTGTTTTTT.